Listed below are T cell receptor beta chains from one sample, sequenced in a study of blood T cells in healthy people across ages. TCRdb re-analysed the 5' RACE reads in MiXCR, keeping a single row per CDR3 protein. Of 650,000 to 1,000,000 distinct CDR3 sequences listed, 46% are singletons. The sequencing input was blood. These receptor sequences come from a man aged 80 or over in good health. Each CDR3 is given with its conserved first and last residue. D genes are given only for firm matches. A row's size may be missing; if present it is once, few, many or a size class.

.,.,TRBJ1-1,TRBV29-1,CSVERQNTEAFF,TGCAGCGTTGAGAGGCAGAACACTGAAGCTTTCTTT
.,TRBD2,TRBJ2-4,TRBV10-3,CAITEREAKEQYF,TGTGCCATCACTGAGCGGGAAGCTAAGGAGCAGTACTTC
.,.,TRBJ2-7,TRBV10-3,CAISVTQGAEQYF,TGTGCCATCAGTGTAACCCAGGGTGCCGAGCAGTACTTC
.,TRBD2,TRBJ2-7,TRBV20-1,CSAAGRGVIHEQYF,TGCAGTGCTGCCGGGAGGGGGGTCATTCACGAGCAGTACTTC
.,TRBD2,TRBJ2-1,TRBV28,CASQIIAGGLDEQFF,TGTGCCAGCCAGATAATAGCGGGAGGGCTCGATGAGCAGTTCTTC
.,.,TRBJ2-7,TRBV7-6,CASSAGIGRERHEQYF,TGTGCCAGCAGCGCTGGAATCGGGCGGGAACGGCACGAGCAGTACTTC
.,TRBD1,TRBJ1-2,TRBV7-3,CASSLIPTGKNGYTF,TGTGCCAGCAGCTTAATCCCGACAGGGAAGAATGGCTACACCTTC
once,.,TRBJ2-1,TRBV12-3/TRBV12-4,CASSLQGGVRHEQFF,TGTGCCAGCAGTCTACAGGGAGGGGTTCGGCATGAGCAGTTCTTC
few,.,TRBJ1-2,TRBV28,CASSLSGLINYGYTF,TGTGCCAGCAGTTTATCGGGACTCATTAACTATGGCTACACCTTC
many,.,TRBJ2-3,TRBV4-2,CASSQDRGGDTQYF,TGTGCCAGCAGCCAAGATCGAGGTGGGGATACGCAGTATTTT
.,.,TRBJ2-7,TRBV13,CASSQRGGLGTYEQYF,TGTGCCAGCAGCCAGCGTGGGGGGTTGGGAACCTACGAGCAGTACTTC
.,TRBD2,TRBJ2-3,TRBV20-1,CSADLRRAGGRNTQYF,TGCAGTGCTGACCTAAGAAGAGCGGGGGGGCGGAATACGCAGTATTTT
.,.,TRBJ2-3,TRBV4-2,CASSQEIAVSTDTQYF,TGTGCCAGCAGCCAAGAGATAGCGGTTAGCACAGATACGCAGTATTTT
.,TRBD2,TRBJ2-7,TRBV30,CAWGGTSAYNEQYF,TGTGCCTGGGGAGGGACTAGCGCCTACAATGAGCAGTACTTC
.,.,TRBJ1-6,TRBV5-1,CASGRDSPSPLHF,TGCGCCAGCGGTCGAGACAGCCCGTCACCCCTCCACTTT
.,.,TRBJ2-7,TRBV20-1,CSAPGGGTATYEQYF,TGCAGTGCCCCCGGGGGCGGGACAGCTACCTACGAGCAGTACTTC
.,.,TRBJ2-3,TRBV9,CASSYAGSVDTQYF,TGTGCCAGCAGCTACGCAGGGTCGGTAGATACGCAGTATTTT
many,.,TRBJ2-1,TRBV10-3,CAISEGNEQFF,TGTGCCATCAGTGAGGGTAATGAGCAGTTCTTC
.,.,TRBJ2-3,TRBV3-1,CASSQGWGYTDTQYF,TGTGCCAGCAGCCAAGGATGGGGATACACAGATACGCAGTATTTT
many,.,TRBJ2-3,TRBV5-5,CAVGYTDTQYF,TGTGCCGTAGGATACACAGATACGCAGTATTTT
few,.,TRBJ2-1,TRBV6-2/TRBV6-3,CASSNLPVGTDNEQFF,TGTGCCAGCAGCAACTTGCCAGTCGGGACTGACAATGAGCAGTTCTTC
few,.,TRBJ2-1,TRBV10-1,CASSGVAGEQFF,TGCGCCAGCAGTGGTGTGGCGGGTGAGCAGTTCTTC
.,TRBD1,TRBJ2-6,TRBV18,CASSPGDSRGSGANVLTF,TGTGCCAGCTCGCCAGGGGACAGCCGGGGATCTGGGGCCAACGTCCTGACTTTC
.,TRBD2,TRBJ2-5,TRBV11-1,CASSKNPQRGRETQYF,TGTGCCAGCAGCAAAAACCCCCAGCGGGGGAGAGAGACCCAGTACTTC
.,TRBD2,TRBJ2-1,TRBV2,CASSLPSGRYNEQFF,TGTGCCAGCAGTCTCCCTAGCGGGAGGTACAATGAGCAGTTCTTC
few,TRBD1,TRBJ2-5,TRBV12-3/TRBV12-4,CASSPGGTGGAETQYF,TGTGCCAGCAGTCCCGGAGGGACAGGGGGCGCGGAGACCCAGTACTTC
.,.,TRBJ1-1,TRBV20-1,CSARTPFGAADPEAFF,TGCAGTGCTAGGACCCCCTTCGGGGCAGCGGATCCTGAAGCTTTCTTT
.,TRBD1,TRBJ2-7,TRBV19,CASSTGTGWANEQYF,TGTGCCAGTAGTACCGGGACAGGGTGGGCCAATGAGCAGTACTTC
.,.,TRBJ2-5,TRBV20-1,CSARRGVRETQYF,TGCAGTGCACGCAGGGGAGTGAGAGAGACCCAGTACTTC
.,.,TRBJ1-2,TRBV20-1,CSASAPGQYGYTF,TGCAGTGCTAGCGCCCCTGGGCAGTATGGCTACACCTTC
few,TRBD2,TRBJ2-1,TRBV27,CASSLLTSGLYGNEQFF,TGTGCCAGCAGTTTGTTGACTAGCGGCCTCTATGGAAATGAGCAGTTCTTC
.,TRBD1,TRBJ2-1,TRBV24-1,CATGDQQGSSYNEQFF,TGTGCCACCGGTGATCAACAGGGGAGCTCCTACAATGAGCAGTTCTTC